Shown below are 24 T cell receptor beta chains from a single sample sequenced in a study of early T cells in non-severe SARS-CoV-2 infection. From the 5' RACE reads, TCRdb called clonotypes with MiXCR, one entry per CDR3 protein. The sample consists of roughly 120,000 distinct CDR3 sequences, just under 15% of them appearing once. Material for sequencing was whole blood. These TCRs come from an adult who was a healthcare worker with PCR-confirmed SARS-CoV-2 infection or an uninfected control (not recorded which).

Only a few counts were recorded for this clonotype. The rearrangement links TRBV20-1 to TRBJ2-7, with TRBD1 matching 7 bases. The CDR3 extends over 19 amino acids. Losses at the gene ends were 3 bases for V and 5 bases for J; bases not matched to a gene: 25. The V gene's germline CDR1 is DFQATT and CDR2 SNEGSKA (reference sequence). The DNA for the CDR3 is TGCAGTGCTAGGACGGACAGGTACACCGGAAACATCCTAGCCCACGAGCAGTACTTC. As protein: CSARTDRYTGNILAHEQYF.

This clonotype has more than one count but fewer than ten. The gene calls are TRBV13 and TRBJ1-5; D ambiguous. The CDR3 totals 15 residues. CDR1 is PRHDT and CDR2 is FYEKMQ in the germline V gene (reference sequence). Between the trimmed V and J ends, which lost 0 bases and 0 bases, there was a span of 6 bases. The CDR3 region has the DNA TGTGCCAGCAGCTTAGGGCAGTTTAGCAATCAGCCCCAGCATTTT. Translation: CASSLGQFSNQPQHF.

This clonotype was observed a handful of times. The chain links TRBV13 to TRBJ1-5; D is unresolved. The germline gives CDR1 PRHDT, CDR2 FYEKMQ (reference sequence). This CDR3 spans 14 amino acids. The V gene lost 3 bases and the J gene lost 0 bases, with 6 bases spanning the gap. The DNA of the CDR3 is TGTGCCAGCAGCTTGGGTAATAGCAATCAGCCCCAGCATTTT. Translated: CASSLGNSNQPQHF.

This clonotype appeared many times. The V gene is TRBV29-1, the J gene TRBJ2-5; D is perhaps TRBD2 (5 bases). The CDR3 consists of 13 residues. Germline V gene data show CDR1 as SQVTM and CDR2 as ANQGSEA. Trimming left V 5 bases short and J 4 bases short, with 14 bases between. The CDR3 here is CSVRLQAGETQYF. CDR3 sequence (DNA): TGCAGCGTTCGTCTCCAGGCGGGAGAGACCCAGTACTTC.

In its sample, this clonotype was seen a few times. This CDR3 is CAWSQPSGAPDTQYF. CDR3 DNA: TGTGCCTGGAGTCAACCTAGCGGGGCACCAGATACGCAGTATTTT. The chain has TRBV30 and TRBJ2-3, with 9 bases lining up with TRBD2. The CDR3 consists of 15 residues. J gave up 4 bases and V 2 bases, and 7 bases lay outside the gene matches. Germline assignment: CDR1 GTSNPN and CDR2 SVGIG (reference sequence). Supplemented by reference TRBV30 and TRBJ2-3, the full variable domain reads SQTIHQWPATLVQPVGSPLSLECTVEGTSNPNLYWYRQAAGRGLQLLFYSVGIGQISSEVPQNLSASRPQDRQFILSSKKLLLSDSGFYLCAWSQPSGAPDTQYFGPGTRLTVL.

This clonotype showed up just a few times. The chain combines TRBV5-1 with TRBJ2-5; tentative D call: TRBD1 (6 bases). Per the germline V gene, CDR1 is SGHRS and CDR2 is YFSETQ. V lost 4 bases and J lost 1, with 11 bases in between. The CDR3 consists of 14 residues. The CDR3 DNA follows: TGCGCCAGCAGCGGGGGCGGCGCCCAAGAGACCCAGTACTTC. Its translation: CASSGGGAQETQYF.

The chain links TRBV4-1 to TRBJ2-1; D call uncertain. This CDR3 comprises 15 residues. The V end was cut by 0 bases, the J end by 8 bases, with 14 bases between. Germline loops: CDR1 MGHRA, CDR2 YSYEKL. The CDR3: CASSQDRISFDEQFF. CDR3 DNA: TGCGCCAGCAGCCAAGATCGGATCAGTTTTGATGAGCAGTTCTTC.

This clonotype was seen a few times. The genes are TRBV2 and TRBJ2-5; no firm D call. The V end was cut by 1 base, the J end by 0 bases, with 9 bases between. Germline V gene lookup returns CDR1 SNHLY and CDR2 FYNNEI. There are 15 residues in the CDR3. CDR3 in DNA: TGTGCCAGCAGTGAAGATGGCAGCTACCAAGAGACCCAGTACTTC. Translating it yields CASSEDGSYQETQYF. The full variable domain, in which reference TRBV2 and TRBJ2-5 provide the parts outside the CDR3, is EPEVTQTPSHQVTQMGQEVILRCVPISNHLYFYWYRQILGQKVEFLVSFYNNEISEKSEIFDDQFSVERPDGSNFTLKIRSTKLEDSAMYFCASSEDGSYQETQYFGPGTRLLVL.

This clonotype has only a few counts. V usage is TRBV6-2 or TRBV6-3 and J usage is TRBJ1-3; no clear D. Germline V gives CDR1 MNHEY, CDR2 SVGEGT. The V gene lost 7 bases and the J gene lost 2 bases, with 15 bases spanning the gap. The CDR3 covers 15 residues. CDR3: CASTITGRTGNTIYF. CDR3 sequence (DNA): TGTGCCAGCACAATTACCGGACGGACTGGAAACACCATATATTTT.

There are a few counts of this clonotype. The chain combines TRBV19 with TRBJ2-6; the D gene is possibly TRBD2 (6 bases). Looked up from germline, CDR1 is LNHDA and CDR2 is SQIVND (reference sequence). Trimming stripped 6 bases from V and 0 bases from J, with 12 bases between. The CDR3 runs to 16 residues. CDR3 nucleotides: TGTGCCAGTAGCCCGAGGGAGGTCTCTGGGGCCAACGTCCTGACTTTC. It specifies CASSPREVSGANVLTF.

This clonotype was observed a few times. The chain employs TRBV11-2 and TRBJ1-1; D unresolved. The germline gives CDR1 SGHAT, CDR2 FQNNGV. The CDR3 has 13 amino acids. Trimming took off 0 bases at V and 5 bases at J, with 7 bases between the two ends. The CDR3 sequence: CASSLDLRTEAFF. CDR3 nucleotides: TGTGCCAGCAGCTTAGATCTGAGAACTGAAGCTTTCTTT.

This clonotype was counted a few times. The V and J genes are TRBV4-1 and TRBJ1-4; 7 positions agree with TRBD1. V gave up 5 bases and J gave up 6 bases; unmatched junction bases: 12. Germline V gene lookup returns CDR1 MGHRA and CDR2 YSYEKL. The CDR3 sequence is 16 residues long. CDR3 sequence: CASSIYRGGVDEKLFF. The CDR3 DNA is TGCGCCAGCAGCATATACAGGGGAGGTGTTGATGAAAAACTGTTTTTT.

This clonotype has more than one count but fewer than ten. This chain joins TRBV19 and TRBJ2-3, with 8 bases matching TRBD2. With 6 bases clipped from V and 0 bases from J, the junction kept 2 bases outside the gene matches. This CDR3 spans 14 amino acids. Per the germline V gene, CDR1 is LNHDA and CDR2 is SQIVND (reference sequence). This CDR3 reads CASRSGGSTDTQYF. The CDR3 DNA follows: TGTGCCAGTAGGAGCGGGGGTAGCACAGATACGCAGTATTTT.

In DNA, the CDR3 is TGTGCCAGCAGCTCCGGCTGGGGCTACACCTTC. This sequence encodes CASSSGWGYTF. V and J are TRBV5-4 and TRBJ1-2; the D is unclear. The CDR3 is made up of 11 amino acids. Germline CDR1 is SGHNT and CDR2 is YYREEE (reference sequence). V lost 3 bases, J lost 8 bases, and 8 bases lay in between. Full variable domain (outside the CDR3, taken from reference TRBV5-4 and TRBJ1-2): ETGVTQSPTHLIKTRGQQVTLRCSSQSGHNTVSWYQQALGQGPQFIFQYYREEENGRGNFPPRFSGLQFPNYSSELNVNALELDDSALYLCASSSGWGYTFGSGTRLTVV.

This clonotype was detected a few times. The chain couples TRBV7-8 to TRBJ2-5, with D possibly being TRBD2 (7 bases). This CDR3 is built from 11 residues. Germline values: CDR1 SGHVS, CDR2 FQNEAQ. The V gene lost 8 bases and the J gene lost 5 bases, with 9 bases spanning the gap. The CDR3 loop is CASGGAETQYF. Here the CDR3 DNA reads TGTGCCAGCGGGGGGGCTGAGACCCAGTACTTC.

With regard to this clonotype: Compared with germline, one end of the junction differs, possibly owing to a read error. The chain employs TRBV6-1 and TRBJ2-7; the D gene is possibly TRBD1 (5 bases). The germline V gene has CDR1 MNHNS and CDR2 SASEGT. The CDR3 sequence is 14 residues long. DNA of the CDR3: TGTGCCAGCATTGAAGACAGTAGCTCCTACGAGCAGTACTTC. It is translated as CASIEDSSSYEQYF.

In this sample, this clonotype turned up many times. J is TRBJ1-2 and V is TRBV5-1, with 9 nucleotides matching TRBD1. J lost 3 bases, V lost 0 bases, and 3 bases had no gene match. The CDR3 is made up of 15 amino acids. Germline V gives CDR1 SGHRS, CDR2 YFSETQ. The CDR3 sequence: CASSLDRGQDYGYTF. CDR3 DNA: TGCGCCAGCAGCTTGGACAGGGGGCAAGACTATGGCTACACCTTC.

CDR3 nucleotides: TGCGCCAGCAGCTTGGCCGCGGCTGAGGAGACCCAGTACTTC. The encoded protein is CASSLAAAEETQYF. This chain uses TRBV5-1 with TRBJ2-5, with unresolved D. The V and J ends lost 0 bases and 5 bases respectively, with 11 bases between them. Germline V gene data show CDR1 as SGHRS and CDR2 as YFSETQ. The CDR3 totals 14 residues.

The rearrangement joins TRBV2 to TRBJ2-2, with 7 bases aligning to TRBD2. Trimming at V came to 8 bases and at J to 5 bases, leaving 8 bases not matched to a gene. CDR3 length equals 14 residues. Germline CDR1 SNHLY, CDR2 FYNNEI. DNA for the CDR3: TGTGCCAGCGCGGGACTACCGGGGACCGGGGAGCTGTTTTTT. This gives the protein CASAGLPGTGELFF.

This clonotype was found many times. V and J are TRBV19 and TRBJ2-1; a possible D gene is TRBD2 (5 bases). The V gene's germline CDR1 is LNHDA and CDR2 SQIVND (reference sequence). CDR3 length: 14 amino acids. V was pared by 5 bases and J by 3 bases, with 11 bases between. The CDR3 loop is CASSDGLDYNEQFF. The CDR3 DNA follows: TGTGCCAGTAGTGACGGACTCGACTACAATGAGCAGTTCTTC.

This chain connects TRBV10-3 to TRBJ2-1; 7 bases align to TRBD1. Germline values: CDR1 ENHRY, CDR2 SYGVKD. J lost 4 bases, V lost 6 bases, and 6 bases had no gene match. This CDR3 contains 14 residues. The CDR3 nucleotides read TGTGCCATCAGGAGGGACAGACAGTACAATGAGCAGTTCTTC. Translating gives CAIRRDRQYNEQFF.

The chain combines TRBV7-9 with TRBJ2-3, with D possibly matching TRBD2 (6 bases). This CDR3 comprises 15 residues. Looked up from germline, CDR1 is SEHNR and CDR2 is FQNEAQ (reference sequence). Trimming removed 5 bases from V and 3 bases from J, with 15 bases in between. DNA of the CDR3: TGTGCCAGCAGCCCCGCCGGGAGTATGACAGATACGCAGTATTTT. Translated: CASSPAGSMTDTQYF.

This sequence joins TRBV7-9 and TRBJ2-3; TRBD1 aligns across 7 bases. The trim removed 5 bases at V and 0 bases at J, leaving 5 bases unmatched. The CDR3 totals 15 residues. In germline, CDR1 is SEHNR, CDR2 FQNEAQ (reference sequence). CDR3 DNA: TGTGCCAGCAGCCCGACAGGGATGAGCACAGATACGCAGTATTTT. Translating gives CASSPTGMSTDTQYF.

The chain recombines TRBV11-2 with TRBJ2-4, with D perhaps matching TRBD2 (6 bases). The CDR3 runs to 12 residues. The V end was cut by 6 bases, the J end by 9 bases, with 12 bases between. Germline V gives CDR1 SGHAT, CDR2 FQNNGV. The CDR3 coding sequence is TGTGCCAGCAGGTCTAGGAGGGGCATTCAGTACTTC. As protein: CASRSRRGIQYF.